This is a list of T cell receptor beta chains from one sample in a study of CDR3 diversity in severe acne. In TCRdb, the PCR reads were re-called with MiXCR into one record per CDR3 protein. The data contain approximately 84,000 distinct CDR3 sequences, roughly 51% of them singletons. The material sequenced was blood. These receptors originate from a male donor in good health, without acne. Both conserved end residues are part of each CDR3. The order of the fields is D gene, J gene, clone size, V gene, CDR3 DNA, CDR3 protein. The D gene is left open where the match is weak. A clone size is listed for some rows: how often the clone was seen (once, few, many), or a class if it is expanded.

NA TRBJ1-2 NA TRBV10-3 TGTGCCATCAGTGAGCTTTTGTGGACGGAGGTGGACTATGGCTACACCTTC CAISELLWTEVDYGYTF
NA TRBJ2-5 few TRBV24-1 TGTGCCACCAGTGATTTTGGGACTCAAGAGACCCAGTACTTC CATSDFGTQETQYF
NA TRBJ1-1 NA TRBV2 TGTGCCAGCAGTTGGGGAGACACTGAAGCTTTCTTT CASSWGDTEAFF
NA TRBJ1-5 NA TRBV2 TGTGCCAGCACCGAGTACCAGGGGTCGTTTCAGCCCCAGCATTTT CASTEYQGSFQPQHF
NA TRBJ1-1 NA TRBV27 TGTGCCAGCGGTTTAGGGGTGTACACTGAAGCTTTCTTT CASGLGVYTEAFF
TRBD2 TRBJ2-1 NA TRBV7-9 TGTGCCGGGGGGGGTGTGTATGAGCAGTTCTTC CAGGGVYEQFF
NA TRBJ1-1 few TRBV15 TGTGCCACCAGCAGAGATCGGCAGAACACTGAAGCTTTCTTT CATSRDRQNTEAFF
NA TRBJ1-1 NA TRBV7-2 TGTGCCAGCAGCTTAACGAAGACAGCAGCTAACACTGAAGCTTTCTTT CASSLTKTAANTEAFF
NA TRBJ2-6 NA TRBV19 TGTGCCAGTAGTCTACGGACAGACATGAGAGGGGCCAACGTCCTGACTTTC CASSLRTDMRGANVLTF
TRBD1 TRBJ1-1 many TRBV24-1 TGTGCCACCAGGCAAGGGACAGGGAAGGCGGCTGAAAGATATGACACTGAAGCTTTCTTT CATRQGTGKAAERYDTEAFF
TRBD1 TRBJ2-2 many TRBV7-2 TGTGCCAGCAGCATACTACAGGGGGGCTCCGGGGAGCTGTTTTTT CASSILQGGSGELFF
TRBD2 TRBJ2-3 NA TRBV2 TGTGCCAGCAGTGAAAACCTAGCGGGATCGGCCCGGGATACGCAGTATTTT CASSENLAGSARDTQYF
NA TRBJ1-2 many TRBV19 TGTGCCAGCTCAAGAACGGGACGGCACACACCCTATGGCTACACCTTC CASSRTGRHTPYGYTF
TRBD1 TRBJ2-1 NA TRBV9 TGTGCCAGCAGCGTAAGGGGGCTGTCAACTAATGAGCAGTTCTTC CASSVRGLSTNEQFF
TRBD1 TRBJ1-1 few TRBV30 TGTGCCTGGAGTGTCGGAGACAGGGGGCTTCGGGGGAACACTGAAGCTTTCTTT CAWSVGDRGLRGNTEAFF
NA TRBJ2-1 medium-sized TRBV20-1 TGCAGTGCTAGCCCCCTGGGTGGGTCCTACAATGAGCAGTTCTTC CSASPLGGSYNEQFF